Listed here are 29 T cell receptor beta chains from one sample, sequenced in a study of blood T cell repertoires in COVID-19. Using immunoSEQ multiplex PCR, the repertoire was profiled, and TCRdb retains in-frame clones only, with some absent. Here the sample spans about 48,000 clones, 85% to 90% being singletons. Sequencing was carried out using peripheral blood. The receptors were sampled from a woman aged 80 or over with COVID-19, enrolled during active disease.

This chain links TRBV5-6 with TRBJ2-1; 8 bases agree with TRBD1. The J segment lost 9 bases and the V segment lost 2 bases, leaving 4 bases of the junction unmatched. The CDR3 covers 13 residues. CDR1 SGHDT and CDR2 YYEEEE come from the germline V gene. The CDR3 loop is CASSFPGGSEQFF. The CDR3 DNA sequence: TGTGCCAGCAGCTTCCCAGGGGGCAGTGAGCAGTTCTTC.

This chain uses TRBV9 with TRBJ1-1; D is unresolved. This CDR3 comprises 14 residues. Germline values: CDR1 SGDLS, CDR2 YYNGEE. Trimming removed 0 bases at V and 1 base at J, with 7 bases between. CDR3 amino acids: CASSVVPGNTEAFF. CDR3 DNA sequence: TGTGCCAGCAGCGTAGTTCCAGGGAACACTGAAGCTTTCTTT.

The CDR3 bases are TGCGCCAGCAGCCCCCGGGACAGGGCTGGATATGGCTACACCTTC. It translates to CASSPRDRAGYGYTF. The V and J genes are TRBV5-1 and TRBJ1-2; 9 nucleotides match TRBD1. V lost 4 bases to trimming and J lost 5 bases; unmatched junction nucleotides: 9. There are 15 residues in the CDR3. Germline V CDR1 and CDR2: SGHRS, YFSETQ.

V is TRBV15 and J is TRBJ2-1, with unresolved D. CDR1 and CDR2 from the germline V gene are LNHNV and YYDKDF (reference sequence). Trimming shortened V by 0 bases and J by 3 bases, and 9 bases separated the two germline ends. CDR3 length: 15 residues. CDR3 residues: CATSREALDYNEQFF. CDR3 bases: TGTGCCACCAGCAGAGAGGCGCTAGACTACAATGAGCAGTTCTTC.

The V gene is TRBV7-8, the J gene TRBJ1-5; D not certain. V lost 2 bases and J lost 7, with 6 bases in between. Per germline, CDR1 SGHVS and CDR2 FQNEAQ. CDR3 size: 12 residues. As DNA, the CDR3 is TGTGCCAGCAGCTTAAACACACAGCCCCAGCATTTT. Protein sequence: CASSLNTQPQHF.

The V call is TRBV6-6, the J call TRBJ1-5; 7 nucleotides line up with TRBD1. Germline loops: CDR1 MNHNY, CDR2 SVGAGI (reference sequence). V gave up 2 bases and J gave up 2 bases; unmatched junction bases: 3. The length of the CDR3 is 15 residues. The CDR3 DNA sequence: TGTGCCAGCAGTTACCGACAGGGTGGCAATCAGCCCCAGCATTTT. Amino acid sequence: CASSYRQGGNQPQHF.

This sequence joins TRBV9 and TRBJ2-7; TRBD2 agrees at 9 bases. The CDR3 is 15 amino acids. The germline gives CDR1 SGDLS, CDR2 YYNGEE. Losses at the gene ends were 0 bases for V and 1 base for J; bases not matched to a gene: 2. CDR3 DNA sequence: TGTGCCAGCAGCGTAGGTCTAGCGGGATCCTACGAGCAGTACTTC. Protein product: CASSVGLAGSYEQYF.

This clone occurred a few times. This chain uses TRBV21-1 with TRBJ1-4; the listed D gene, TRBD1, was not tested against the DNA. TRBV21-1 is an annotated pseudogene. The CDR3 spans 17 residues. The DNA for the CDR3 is TGTGCCAGCAGCCGCTCCTCGTCGGACACAACTAATGAAAAACTGTTTTTT. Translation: CASSRSSSDTTNEKLFF.

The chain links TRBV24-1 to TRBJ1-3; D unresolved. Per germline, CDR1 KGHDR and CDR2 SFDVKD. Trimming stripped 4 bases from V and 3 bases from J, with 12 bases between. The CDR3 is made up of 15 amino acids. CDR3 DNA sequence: TGTGCCACCAGTGAGTCCGGACTCCTTGGAAACACCATATATTTT. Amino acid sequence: CATSESGLLGNTIYF.

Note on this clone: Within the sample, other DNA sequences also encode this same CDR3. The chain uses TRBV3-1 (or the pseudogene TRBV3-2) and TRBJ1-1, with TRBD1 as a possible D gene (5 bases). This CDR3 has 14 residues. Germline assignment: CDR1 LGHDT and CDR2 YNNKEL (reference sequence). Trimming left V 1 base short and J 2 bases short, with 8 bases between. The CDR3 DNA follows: TGTGCCAGCAGCCAAGTGGGGGGTAACACTGAAGCTTTCTTT. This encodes CASSQVGGNTEAFF.

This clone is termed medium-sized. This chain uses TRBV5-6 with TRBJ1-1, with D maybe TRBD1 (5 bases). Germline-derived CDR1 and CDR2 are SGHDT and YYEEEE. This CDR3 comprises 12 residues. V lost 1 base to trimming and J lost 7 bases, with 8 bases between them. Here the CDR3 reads CASSLRGGEAFF. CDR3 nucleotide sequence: TGTGCCAGCAGCTTGAGGGGCGGTGAAGCTTTCTTT.

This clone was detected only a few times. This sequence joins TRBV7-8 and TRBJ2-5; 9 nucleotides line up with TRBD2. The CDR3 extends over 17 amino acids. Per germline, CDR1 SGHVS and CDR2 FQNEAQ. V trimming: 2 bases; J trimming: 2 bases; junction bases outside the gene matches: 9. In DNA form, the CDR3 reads TGTGCCAGCAGCTTACCACGCGGGAGGGGGGGGCAAGAGACCCAGTACTTC. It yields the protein CASSLPRGRGGQETQYF.

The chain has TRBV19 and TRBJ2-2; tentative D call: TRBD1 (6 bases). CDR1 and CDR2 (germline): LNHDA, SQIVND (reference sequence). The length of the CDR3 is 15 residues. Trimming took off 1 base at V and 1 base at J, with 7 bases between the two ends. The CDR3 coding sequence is TGTGCCAGTAGTATAGCAGGGGTGAACACCGGGGAGCTGTTTTTT. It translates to CASSIAGVNTGELFF. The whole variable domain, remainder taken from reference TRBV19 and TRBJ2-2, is DGGITQSPKYLFRKEGQNVTLSCEQNLNHDAMYWYRQDPGQGLRLIYYSQIVNDFQKGDIAEGYSVSREKKESFPLTVTSAQKNPTAFYLCASSIAGVNTGELFFGEGSRLTVL.

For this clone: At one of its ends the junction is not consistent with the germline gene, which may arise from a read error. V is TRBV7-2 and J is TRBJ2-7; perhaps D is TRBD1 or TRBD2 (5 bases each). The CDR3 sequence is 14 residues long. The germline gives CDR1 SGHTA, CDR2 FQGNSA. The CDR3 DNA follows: TGTGCCAGCAGCCTAGCCCAGGGTCTACGGGAGCAGTACTTC. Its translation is CASSLAQGLREQYF.

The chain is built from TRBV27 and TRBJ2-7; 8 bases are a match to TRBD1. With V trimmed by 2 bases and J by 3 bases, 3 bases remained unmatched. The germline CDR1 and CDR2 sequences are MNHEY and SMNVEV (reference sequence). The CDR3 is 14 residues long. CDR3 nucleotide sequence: TGTGCCAGCAGTTTAAGGGACAGGCTCTACGAGCAGTACTTC. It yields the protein CASSLRDRLYEQYF.

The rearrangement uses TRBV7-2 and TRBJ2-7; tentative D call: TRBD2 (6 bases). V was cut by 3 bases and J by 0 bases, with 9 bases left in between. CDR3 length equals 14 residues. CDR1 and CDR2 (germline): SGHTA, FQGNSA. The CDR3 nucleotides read TGTGCCAGCAGCTTTGGCGGGACCTCCTACGAGCAGTACTTC. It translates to CASSFGGTSYEQYF.

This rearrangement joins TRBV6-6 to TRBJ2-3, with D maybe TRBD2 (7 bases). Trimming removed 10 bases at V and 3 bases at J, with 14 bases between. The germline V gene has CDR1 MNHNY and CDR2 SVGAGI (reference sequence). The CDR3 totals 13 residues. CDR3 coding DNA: TGTGCCACATCGGGGGGCGGGACAGATACGCAGTATTTT. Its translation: CATSGGGTDTQYF.

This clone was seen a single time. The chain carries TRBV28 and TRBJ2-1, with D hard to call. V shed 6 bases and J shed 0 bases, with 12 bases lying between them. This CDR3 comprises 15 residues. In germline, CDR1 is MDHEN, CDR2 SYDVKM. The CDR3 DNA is TGTGCCAGCAGCAGCTTTTCGGGCTCCTACAATGAGCAGTTCTTC. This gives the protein CASSSFSGSYNEQFF.

This CDR3 is CASSEGPTGISYEQYF. The CDR3 DNA reads TGTGCCAGCAGTGAAGGCCCGACAGGGATATCCTACGAGCAGTACTTC. The chain combines TRBV6-1 with TRBJ2-7; 7 nucleotides match TRBD1. There are 16 residues in the CDR3. Germline assignment: CDR1 MNHNS and CDR2 SASEGT. V lost 1 base and J lost 1; bases outside the gene matches: 7.

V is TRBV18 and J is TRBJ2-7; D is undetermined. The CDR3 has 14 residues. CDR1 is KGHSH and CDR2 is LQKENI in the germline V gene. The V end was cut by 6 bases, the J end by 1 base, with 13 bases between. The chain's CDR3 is CASSSRAKSYEQYF. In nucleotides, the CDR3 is TGTGCCAGCTCCTCAAGAGCCAAGTCCTACGAGCAGTACTTC.

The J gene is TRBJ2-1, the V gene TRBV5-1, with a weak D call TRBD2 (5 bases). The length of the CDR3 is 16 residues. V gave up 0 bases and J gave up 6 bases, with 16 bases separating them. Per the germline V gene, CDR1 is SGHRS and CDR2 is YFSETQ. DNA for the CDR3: TGCGCCAGCAGCTTGGAGTGGGCTAGCCGCCCCAATGAGCAGTTCTTC. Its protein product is CASSLEWASRPNEQFF.

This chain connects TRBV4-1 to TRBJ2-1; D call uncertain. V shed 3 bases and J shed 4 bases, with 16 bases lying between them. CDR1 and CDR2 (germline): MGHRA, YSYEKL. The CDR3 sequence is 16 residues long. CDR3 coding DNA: TGCGCCAGCAGCCAGGCTGCCGGGTCGATTTACAATGAGCAGTTCTTC. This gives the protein CASSQAAGSIYNEQFF.

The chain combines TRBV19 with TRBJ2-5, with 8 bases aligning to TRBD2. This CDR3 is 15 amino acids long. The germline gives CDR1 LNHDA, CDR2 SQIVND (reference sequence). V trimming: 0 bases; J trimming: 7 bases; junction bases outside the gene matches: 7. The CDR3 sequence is CASSIEAGGLVTQYF. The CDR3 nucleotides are TGTGCCAGTAGTATAGAGGCGGGGGGCCTCGTGACCCAGTACTTC.

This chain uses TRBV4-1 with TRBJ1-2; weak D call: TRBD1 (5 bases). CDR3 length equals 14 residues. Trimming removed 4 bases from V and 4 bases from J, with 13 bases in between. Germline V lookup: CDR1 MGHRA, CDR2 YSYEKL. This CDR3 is CASSPNGGSYGYTF. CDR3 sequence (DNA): TGCGCCAGCAGCCCGAACGGGGGGAGCTATGGCTACACCTTC.

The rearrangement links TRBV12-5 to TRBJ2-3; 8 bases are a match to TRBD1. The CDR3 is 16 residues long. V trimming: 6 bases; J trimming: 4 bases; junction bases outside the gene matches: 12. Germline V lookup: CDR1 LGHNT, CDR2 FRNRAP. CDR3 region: CASGSPGTGRPDTQYF. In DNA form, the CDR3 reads TGTGCTAGTGGATCCCCCGGGACAGGTAGGCCAGATACGCAGTATTTT.

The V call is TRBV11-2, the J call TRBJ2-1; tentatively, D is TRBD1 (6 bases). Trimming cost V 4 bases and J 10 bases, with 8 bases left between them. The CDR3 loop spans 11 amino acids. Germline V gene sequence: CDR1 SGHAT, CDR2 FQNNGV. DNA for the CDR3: TGTGCCAGCAGCTACGGACAGGAGCAGTTCTTC. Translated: CASSYGQEQFF.

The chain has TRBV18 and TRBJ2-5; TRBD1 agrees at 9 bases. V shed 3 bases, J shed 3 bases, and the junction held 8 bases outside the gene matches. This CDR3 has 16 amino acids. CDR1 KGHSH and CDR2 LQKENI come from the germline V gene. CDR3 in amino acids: CASSPRTGVGEETQYF. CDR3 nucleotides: TGTGCCAGCTCACCCCGGACAGGGGTGGGGGAAGAGACCCAGTACTTC.

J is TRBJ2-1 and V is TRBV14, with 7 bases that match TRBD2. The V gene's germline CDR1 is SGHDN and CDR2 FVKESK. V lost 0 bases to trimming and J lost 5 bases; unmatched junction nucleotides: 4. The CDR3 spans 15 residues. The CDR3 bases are TGTGCCAGCAGCCAAGACTGGGGGGGGGACAATGAGCAGTTCTTC. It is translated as CASSQDWGGDNEQFF.

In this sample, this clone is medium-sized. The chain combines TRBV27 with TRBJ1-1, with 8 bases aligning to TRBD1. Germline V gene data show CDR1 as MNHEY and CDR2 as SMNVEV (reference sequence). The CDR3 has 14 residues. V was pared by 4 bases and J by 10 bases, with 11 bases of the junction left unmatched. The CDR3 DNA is TGTGCCAGCAGTTCCACCGGACAGGGAGTCTCAGCTTTCTTT. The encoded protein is CASSSTGQGVSAFF.